The 2 T cell receptor beta chains below all came from one sample that was sequenced in a study of T cell responses to AZD1222 COVID-19 vaccine (TCRdb year 2021). The library was prepared using the immunoSEQ multiplex PCR assay. Held by TCRdb, this immuneACCESS table contains in-frame sequences only and omits some clones. Under half of the omission traces to an unresolved V gene where checked; the cause of the rest is unknown. The sample data list roughly 110,000 clones, and 80% to 95% of these were observed just once. The leading ten clones occupy 7.5% to 9% of the sample. The label giving this sample's time point can be read as: about 28 days (+/-7) after the second vaccine dose. The specimen was peripheral blood, collected 28 days after the second AZD1222 dose. Receptors were obtained from an adult who received the AZD1222 COVID-19 vaccine.

The chain joins TRBV7-9 to TRBJ1-2; no clear D. CDR1 and CDR2 from the germline V gene are SEHNR and FQNEAQ (reference sequence). The germline V and J ends were trimmed by 7 bases and 5 bases, with 14 bases remaining between them. This CDR3 has 13 amino acids. CDR3 sequence reads: CASTLNPGYGYTF. DNA for the CDR3: TGTGCCAGCACCCTAAACCCGGGGTATGGCTACACCTTC.

The rearrangement joins TRBV7-2 to TRBJ2-1; tentative D call: TRBD2 (7 bases). Trimming removed 5 bases from V and 8 bases from J, with 10 bases in between. The length of the CDR3 is 12 residues. Germline CDR1 is SGHTA and CDR2 is FQGNSA. CDR3 loop: CASSGGGHEQFF. CDR3 sequence (DNA): TGTGCCAGCAGCGGGGGGGGCCATGAGCAGTTCTTC. Full variable domain (outside the CDR3, taken from reference TRBV7-2 and TRBJ2-1): GAGVSQSPSNKVTEKGKDVELRCDPISGHTALYWYRQSLGQGLEFLIYFQGNSAPDKSGLPSDRFSAERTGGSVSTLTIQRTQQEDSAVYLCASSGGGHEQFFGPGTRLTVL.